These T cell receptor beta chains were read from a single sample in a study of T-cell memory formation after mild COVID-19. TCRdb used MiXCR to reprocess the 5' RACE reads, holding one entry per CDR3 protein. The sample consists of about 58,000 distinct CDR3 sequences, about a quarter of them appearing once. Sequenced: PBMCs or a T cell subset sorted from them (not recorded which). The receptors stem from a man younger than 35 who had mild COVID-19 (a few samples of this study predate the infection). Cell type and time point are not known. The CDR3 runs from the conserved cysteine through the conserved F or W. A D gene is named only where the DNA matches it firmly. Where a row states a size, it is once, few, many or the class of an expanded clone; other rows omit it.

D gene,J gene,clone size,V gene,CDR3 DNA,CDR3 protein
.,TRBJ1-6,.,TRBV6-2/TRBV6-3,TGTGCCGGCCACGGGACGGCTGATAATTCACCCCTCCACTTT,CAGHGTADNSPLHF
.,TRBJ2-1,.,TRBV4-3,TGCGCCAGCAGCCAAGTCGAATCCTACAATGAGCAGTTCTTC,CASSQVESYNEQFF
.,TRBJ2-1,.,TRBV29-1,TGCAGCGTTGAAGACGCTTTGGCGTCACCCTACAATGAGCAGTTCTTC,CSVEDALASPYNEQFF
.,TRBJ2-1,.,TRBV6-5,TGTGCCAGCAGTTACGGGCCCCAGTCCTACAATGAGCAGTTCTTC,CASSYGPQSYNEQFF
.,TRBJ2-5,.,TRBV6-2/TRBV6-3,TGTGCCAGCAGCTCCCTGCCTGAGACCCAGTACTTC,CASSSLPETQYF
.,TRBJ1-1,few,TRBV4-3,TGCGCCAGCAGCCAAGATCAGGGACACAACACTGAAGCTTTCTTT,CASSQDQGHNTEAFF
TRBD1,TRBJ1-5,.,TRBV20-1,TGCAGTGCTAGGACAGGGGGCAATCAGCCCCAGCATTTT,CSARTGGNQPQHF
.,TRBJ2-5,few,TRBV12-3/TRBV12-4,TGTGCCAGCAGTTTCCAACAGGCCGGCGCGTCGCCCCAGTACTTC,CASSFQQAGASPQYF
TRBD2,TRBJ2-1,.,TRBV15,TGTGCCACCAGCAGGCGGGAGGACGCCCATGAGCAGTTCTTC,CATSRREDAHEQFF
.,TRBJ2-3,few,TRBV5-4,TGTGCCAGCAGCTCGGGACTGGCGAGAGATACGCAGTATTTT,CASSSGLARDTQYF
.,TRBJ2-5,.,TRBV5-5,TGTGCCAGCAGCTCACATGAGGGGCGATCTCTTGAGACCCAGTACTTC,CASSSHEGRSLETQYF
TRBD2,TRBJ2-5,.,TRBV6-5,TGTGCCAGCAGTTCCGGTTGGGCTAGCGGGGCCCTTTCTAGAGAGACCCAGTACTTC,CASSSGWASGALSRETQYF
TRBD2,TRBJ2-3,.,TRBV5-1,TGCGCCAGCAGCGGCCTAGCGGGGGGAACAGATACGCAGTATTTT,CASSGLAGGTDTQYF
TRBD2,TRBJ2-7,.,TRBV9,TGTGCCAGCAGCGTAGGAAGCGGGGGCGGCTACGAGCAGTACTTC,CASSVGSGGGYEQYF
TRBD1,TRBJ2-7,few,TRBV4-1,TGCGCCAGCAGCCCTATAATACCACCCCAGGGGGCGCGGGACGAGCAGTACTTC,CASSPIIPPQGARDEQYF
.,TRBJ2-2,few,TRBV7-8,TGTGCCAGCAGCTTAGGAGGCGGGGTGGGCACCGGGGAGCTGTTTTTT,CASSLGGGVGTGELFF
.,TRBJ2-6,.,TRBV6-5,TGTGCCAGCGGGTCAGGGTCGGCCAACGTCCTGACTTTC,CASGSGSANVLTF
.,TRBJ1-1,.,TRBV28,TGTGCCAGCAGCCATGGCGGGGGCTTGAACACTGAAGCTTTCTTT,CASSHGGGLNTEAFF
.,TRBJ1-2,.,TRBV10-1,TGCGCCAGCAGTGATCGGCAGTATACTGGCTACACCTTC,CASSDRQYTGYTF
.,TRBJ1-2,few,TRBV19,TGTGCCAGTAGTCCCACAGGAAAAACTAACTATGGCTACACCTTC,CASSPTGKTNYGYTF
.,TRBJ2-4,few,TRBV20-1,TGCAGTGCTACGTCTGGGGACATTCAGTACTTC,CSATSGDIQYF
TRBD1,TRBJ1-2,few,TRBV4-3,TGCGCCAGCAGCCAAGATTCCAGGGGGCTGGACTATGGCTACACCTTC,CASSQDSRGLDYGYTF
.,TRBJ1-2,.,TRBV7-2,TGTGCCAGCAGCTCGTGGTTGGGGACGGACTATGGCTACACCTTC,CASSSWLGTDYGYTF
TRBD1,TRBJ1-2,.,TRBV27,TGTGCCAGCAGCCCGGGACAGGGACCTAACTATGGCTACACCTTC,CASSPGQGPNYGYTF
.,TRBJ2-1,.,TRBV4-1,TGCGCCAGCAGCCCCCCGGGGCAGCATGAGCAGTTCTTC,CASSPPGQHEQFF
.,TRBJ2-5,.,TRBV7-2,TGTGCCAGAGAGAGACAGGATACTGTAGAGACCCAGTACTTC,CARERQDTVETQYF
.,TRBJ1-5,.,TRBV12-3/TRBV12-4,TGTGCCAGCAGTTTACTGCAGGGAAGCAATCAGCCCCAGCATTTT,CASSLLQGSNQPQHF
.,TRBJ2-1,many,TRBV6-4,TGTGCCAGCAGTCTTACCGGGACCAACAATGAGCAGTTCTTC,CASSLTGTNNEQFF
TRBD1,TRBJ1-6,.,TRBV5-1,TGCGCCAGCAGCTCGCAGGGGGACATAAGAAATTCACCCCTCCACTTT,CASSSQGDIRNSPLHF
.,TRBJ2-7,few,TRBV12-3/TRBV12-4,TGTGCCAGCAGTTTCGTCCCGTACGAGCAGTACTTC,CASSFVPYEQYF
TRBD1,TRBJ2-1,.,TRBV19,TGTGCCAGTAGTCGATCAGGGGGCAATGAGCAGTTCTTC,CASSRSGGNEQFF
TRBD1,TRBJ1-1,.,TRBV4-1,TGCGCCAGCAGCCAAGATCGGGTGGAGGGGGCTGGCACTGAAGCTTTCTTT,CASSQDRVEGAGTEAFF
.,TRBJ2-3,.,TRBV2,TGTGCCAGCAGTGTGAGGTCGGCAGGGCGGACAGATACGCAGTATTTT,CASSVRSAGRTDTQYF